These 25 T cell receptor beta chains came from one sample sequenced in a study of TIL therapy for anti-PD-1-resistant metastatic lung cancer. Time point in this sample: pre-treatment sample, taken before nivolumab and TIL therapy. The tumor samples were excised metastases, mostly pleural nodules or supraclavicular lymph nodes. This was the immunoSEQ v3 assay. Clones were read by immunoSEQ multiplex PCR, and TCRdb kept only the in-frame ones, dropping some. Of about 50,000 clones listed, less than 75% are singletons. The sequencing here drew on tumor tissue, taken at baseline. These receptors all stem from a person between 25 and 80 years old with non-small cell lung cancer.

J is TRBJ2-7 and V is TRBV5-6; the D is unclear. The CDR3 covers 13 residues. The germline gives CDR1 SGHDT, CDR2 YYEEEE. V gave up 0 bases and J gave up 0 bases, with 4 bases separating them. The CDR3 protein is CASSLAYSYEQYF. CDR3 DNA sequence: TGTGCCAGCAGCTTGGCCTACTCCTACGAGCAGTACTTC.

V is TRBV6-1 and J is TRBJ2-7; D remains unclear. The CDR3 loop spans 14 amino acids. Germline CDR1 and CDR2: MNHNS and SASEGT. V was shortened by 6 bases and J by 2 bases, with 14 bases between the two germline ends. CDR3 amino acids: CASSETTQPYEQYF. CDR3 sequence (DNA): TGTGCCAGCAGCGAAACGACACAACCCTACGAGCAGTACTTC.

The chain uses TRBV6-5 and TRBJ1-2, with 8 nucleotides matching TRBD1. CDR1 and CDR2 (germline): MNHEY, SVGAGI. Losses at the gene ends were 5 bases for V and 2 bases for J; bases not matched to a gene: 7. The CDR3 runs to 15 residues. DNA of the CDR3: TGTGCCAGCAGTATCAGGGGGCGGGAAAACTATGGCTACACCTTC. It encodes CASSIRGRENYGYTF.

This chain joins TRBV5-1 and TRBJ1-4, with 7 bases identical to TRBD1. The ends lost 5 bases at V and 0 bases at J; junction bases unmatched: 7. CDR1 is SGHRS, CDR2 YFSETQ, per germline. This CDR3 is built from 16 residues. The DNA of the CDR3 is TGCGCCAGCAGACCAAGAACAGGGGCAACTAATGAAAAACTGTTTTTT. It codes for CASRPRTGATNEKLFF.

This chain joins TRBV28 and TRBJ1-5; D is unresolved. CDR1 and CDR2 (germline): MDHEN, SYDVKM. The CDR3 is 14 residues long. Trimming removed 2 bases from V and 2 bases from J, with 7 bases in between. CDR3 sequence reads: CASSLAGGNQPQHF. CDR3 sequence (DNA): TGTGCCAGCAGTTTAGCTGGGGGCAATCAGCCCCAGCATTTT. The variable domain in full, completed from reference TRBV28 and TRBJ1-5, reads DVKVTQSSRYLVKRTGEKVFLECVQDMDHENMFWYRQDPGLGLRLIYFSYDVKMKEKGDIPEGYSVSREKKERFSLILESASTNQTSMYLCASSLAGGNQPQHFGDGTRLSIL.

This clone was seen a handful of times. CDR3 region: CASSVGGRGSNEKLFF. The DNA for the CDR3 is TGTGCCAGCAGCGTTGGGGGCAGGGGTTCTAATGAAAAACTGTTTTTT. The chain combines TRBV5-4 with TRBJ1-4; TRBD1 might be the D (6 bases). Germline V CDR1 and CDR2: SGHNT, YYREEE (reference sequence). Trimming took off 4 bases at V and 3 bases at J, with 16 bases between the two ends. The CDR3 extends over 16 amino acids.

The gene calls are TRBV2 and TRBJ2-2; D uncertain. CDR1 and CDR2 (germline): SNHLY, FYNNEI. Trimming stripped 7 bases from V and 7 bases from J, with 4 bases between. There are 10 residues in the CDR3. This CDR3 is CASKIGELFF. As DNA, the CDR3 is TGTGCCAGCAAAATCGGGGAGCTGTTTTTT.

The chain uses TRBV19 and TRBJ2-2; D might be TRBD1 (6 bases). Deletions cut 7 bases from V and 4 bases from J, with 13 bases between. Germline CDR1 reads LNHDA; CDR2 reads SQIVND (reference sequence). The CDR3 sequence is 14 residues long. DNA for the CDR3: TGTGCCAGTACAAACAGGGAAGCCACCGGGGAGCTGTTTTTT. Its translation: CASTNREATGELFF.

This clone was counted a few times. CDR3 sequence reads: CASMRDSRDNQPQHF. The DNA of the CDR3 is TGTGCCAGCATGAGGGACAGCCGTGACAATCAGCCCCAGCATTTT. The V gene is TRBV2, the J gene TRBJ1-5, with 7 bases fitting TRBD1. The germline CDR1 and CDR2 sequences are SNHLY and FYNNEI. The length of the CDR3 is 15 residues. Trimming at V came to 7 bases and at J to 3 bases, leaving 9 bases not matched to a gene. Full variable domain (outside the CDR3, taken from reference TRBV2 and TRBJ1-5): EPEVTQTPSHQVTQMGQEVILRCVPISNHLYFYWYRQILGQKVEFLVSFYNNEISEKSEIFDDQFSVERPDGSNFTLKIRSTKLEDSAMYFCASMRDSRDNQPQHFGDGTRLSIL.

The chain carries TRBV7-8 and TRBJ1-5; D ambiguous. V lost 2 bases to trimming and J lost 2 bases, with 7 bases between them. Germline V CDR1 and CDR2: SGHVS, FQNEAQ. There are 14 residues in the CDR3. The CDR3 region has the DNA TGTGCCAGCAGCTTAAAGGGTGGCAATCAGCCCCAGCATTTT. This sequence encodes CASSLKGGNQPQHF.

The V call is TRBV7-2, the J call TRBJ1-5; D may be TRBD1 (6 bases). Trimming removed 0 bases at V and 3 bases at J, with 12 bases between. The CDR3 has 16 amino acids. CDR1 SGHTA and CDR2 FQGNSA come from the germline V gene. The CDR3 region is CASSLAATGHNQPQHF. The CDR3 DNA is TGTGCCAGCAGCTTAGCCGCGACAGGCCACAATCAGCCCCAGCATTTT.

The chain joins TRBV6-1 to TRBJ2-5; 14 positions match TRBD2. Germline loops: CDR1 MNHNS, CDR2 SASEGT. This CDR3 comprises 18 residues. V dropped 4 bases and J dropped 0; count of bases not matched to a gene: 7. CDR3 protein: CASSVGLAGGPNQETQYF. The CDR3 nucleotides read TGTGCCAGCAGTGTAGGACTAGCGGGGGGCCCAAACCAAGAGACCCAGTACTTC.

The rearrangement links TRBV29-1 to TRBJ2-5; D not certain. This CDR3 is 10 amino acids long. Looked up from germline, CDR1 is SQVTM and CDR2 is ANQGSEA. V gave up 5 bases and J gave up 4 bases, with 5 bases separating them. The CDR3 region has the DNA TGCAGCGTTCGAATAGAGACCCAGTACTTC. It yields the protein CSVRIETQYF.

Only one count was recorded for this clone. The V and J genes are TRBV29-1 and TRBJ2-5; D ambiguous. V was shortened by 7 bases and J by 4 bases, with 16 bases between the two germline ends. This CDR3 is built from 13 residues. Per the germline V gene, CDR1 is SQVTM and CDR2 is ANQGSEA. CDR3 DNA: TGCAGCGCCGCCTCCAGCGTTGGAGAGACCCAGTACTTC. Translated: CSAASSVGETQYF. Full variable domain (remainder filled in from reference TRBV29-1 and TRBJ2-5): SAVISQKPSRDICQRGTSLTIQCQVDSQVTMMFWYRQQPGQSLTLIATANQGSEATYESGFVIDKFPISRPNLTFSTLTVSNMSPEDSSIYLCSAASSVGETQYFGPGTRLLVL.

The J gene is TRBJ2-2, the V gene TRBV19; D is perhaps TRBD2 (5 bases). This CDR3 region has 14 residues. Trimming shortened V by 3 bases and J by 3 bases, and 8 bases separated the two germline ends. Germline V lookup: CDR1 LNHDA, CDR2 SQIVND (reference sequence). CDR3 region: CASSMAGDTGELFF. The CDR3 bases are TGTGCCAGTAGTATGGCGGGCGACACCGGGGAGCTGTTTTTT.

The chain joins TRBV5-4 to TRBJ1-2; 7 nucleotides agree with TRBD1. This CDR3 has 17 amino acids. Germline CDR1 reads SGHNT; CDR2 reads YYREEE (reference sequence). Trimming at V came to 4 bases and at J to 5 bases, leaving 17 bases not matched to a gene. DNA of the CDR3: TGTGCCAGCAGCCCAAGAACCGGGAACAGGGGATTATATGGCTACACCTTC. Protein: CASSPRTGNRGLYGYTF.

This clone was counted a single time. J is TRBJ2-1 and V is TRBV30, with 8 bases aligning to TRBD2. Unmatched junction bases numbered 5, after V lost 0 bases and J lost 4 bases. Germline values: CDR1 GTSNPN, CDR2 SVGIG (reference sequence). The CDR3 extends over 15 amino acids. CDR3 bases: TGTGCCTGGAGTGTGCTAGCGGGCCCTTACAATGAGCAGTTCTTC. It codes for CAWSVLAGPYNEQFF.

This sequence joins TRBV11-3 and TRBJ2-1, with 9 bases aligning to TRBD2. CDR3 size: 15 residues. Germline lookup yields CDR1 SGHNT and CDR2 YENEEA. J was trimmed by 8 bases and V by 5 bases; bases with no gene match: 10. CDR3 region: CASSAGGGGADEQFF. The CDR3 DNA reads TGTGCCAGCAGCGCAGGTGGCGGGGGGGCCGATGAGCAGTTCTTC.

The chain has TRBV10-1 and TRBJ1-1; D is ambiguous. Trimming shortened V by 9 bases and J by 5 bases, and 19 bases separated the two germline ends. Looked up from germline, CDR1 is WNHNN and CDR2 is SYGVQD (reference sequence). The CDR3 is 14 amino acids. The DNA for the CDR3 is TGCGCCAGTAGTTCTGCCTCCGATTGGACTGAAGCTTTCTTT. It translates to CASSSASDWTEAFF.

The chain is built from TRBV7-3 and TRBJ2-3; TRBD1 matches 12 bases. The CDR3 contains 14 residues. After removal of 5 bases from V and 11 bases from J, the junction contained 8 bases not matched to a gene. From germline, CDR1 is SGHTA and CDR2 FQGTGA. CDR3 in amino acids: CASSPGQGAPRQYF. CDR3 bases: TGTGCCAGCAGCCCGGGACAGGGGGCGCCTAGGCAGTATTTT.

This clone was recorded only once. The chain joins TRBV19 to TRBJ1-3; D gene ambiguous. The CDR3 runs 16 residues. Trimming removed 6 bases from V and 4 bases from J, with 19 bases in between. Germline lookup yields CDR1 LNHDA and CDR2 SQIVND (reference sequence). The DNA for the CDR3 is TGTGCCAGTAGGAGCATCCTTTGGGGAGAAGGAAACACCATATATTTT. It encodes CASRSILWGEGNTIYF.

This clone was found once. The chain employs TRBV19 and TRBJ2-1; 9 bases align to TRBD2. The germline V gene has CDR1 LNHDA and CDR2 SQIVND (reference sequence). The trim removed 6 bases at V and 7 bases at J, leaving 10 bases unmatched. The CDR3 sequence is 15 residues long. The CDR3 sequence: CASRPGASGTNEQFF. The CDR3 DNA reads TGTGCCAGTAGGCCCGGGGCTAGCGGGACTAATGAGCAGTTCTTC.

The gene calls are TRBV25-1 and TRBJ2-7, with D unresolved. V lost 1 base and J 4 bases, leaving 11 bases between the germline ends. Germline V gene sequence: CDR1 MGHDK, CDR2 SYGVNS. The CDR3 has 14 amino acids. As DNA, the CDR3 is TGTGCCAGCAGTGAATCCGGTACGCTATACGAGCAGTACTTC. Its protein product is CASSESGTLYEQYF.

The chain joins TRBV6-5 to TRBJ1-2; D might be TRBD1 (6 bases). This CDR3 comprises 15 residues. Germline assignment: CDR1 MNHEY and CDR2 SVGAGI. Trimming shortened V by 2 bases and J by 6 bases, and 16 bases separated the two germline ends. For the CDR3, the DNA is TGTGCCAGCAGTTACCGCCAAACAGGGCGGGATGGCTACACCTTC. This codes for CASSYRQTGRDGYTF.

The V call is TRBV4-3, the J call TRBJ2-1; TRBD2 agrees at 11 bases. Germline CDR1 and CDR2: LGHNA and YSLEER. The CDR3 has 19 residues. V shed 0 bases, J shed 0 bases, and the junction held 7 bases outside the gene matches. CDR3 in amino acids: CASSQDALAGVGSYNEQFF. The CDR3 nucleotides are TGCGCCAGCAGCCAAGACGCACTAGCGGGAGTAGGCTCCTACAATGAGCAGTTCTTC.